This TCR beta chain is drawn from a study of blood T cell repertoires in COVID-19. With 3 bases clipped from V and 3 bases from J, the junction kept 9 bases outside the gene matches. This CDR3 is 16 amino acids long. Germline CDR1 and CDR2: SGHNT and YYREEE (reference sequence). Some clones are missing from TCRdb's copy, which holds only in-frame ones; the method was immunoSEQ multiplex PCR. The repertoire holds about 170,000 clones, about 86% seen once, with roughly a tenth in the top ten. The receptor was derived from a man between 65 and 85 years old with active or convalescent COVID-19. The material sequenced was peripheral blood. The chain couples TRBV5-4 to TRBJ1-2; 9 bases line up with TRBD1. The CDR3 is CASSSKPGQGDYGYTF. As DNA, the CDR3 is TGTGCCAGCAGCTCTAAGCCGGGACAGGGAGACTATGGCTACACCTTC.